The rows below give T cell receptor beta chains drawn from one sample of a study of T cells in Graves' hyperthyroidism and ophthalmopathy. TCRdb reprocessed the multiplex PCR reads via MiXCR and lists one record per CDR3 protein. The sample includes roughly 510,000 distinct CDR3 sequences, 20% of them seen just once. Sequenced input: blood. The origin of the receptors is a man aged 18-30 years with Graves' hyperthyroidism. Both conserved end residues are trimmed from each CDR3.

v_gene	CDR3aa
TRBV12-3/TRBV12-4	ASSLFIGDMGGYT
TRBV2	ASGHQPQH
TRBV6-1	ASSPGLAGGTQY
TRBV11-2	ASSEGGAYEQY
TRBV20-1	SAREGSGSLYEQY
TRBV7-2	ASSLAGYSNQPQH
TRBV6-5	ASSSLTGARETQY
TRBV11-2	ASSFERNTEAF
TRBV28	ASSFSVLGVGTVNTEAF
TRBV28	ASRPGTAPRTPQH
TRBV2	ASSGDTQETQY
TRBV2	ASRRGGANTEAF
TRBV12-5	ASVPSTGGGPFYEQY
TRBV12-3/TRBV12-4	ASSLSQGLTQETQY
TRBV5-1	ASSLGGLWEETQY
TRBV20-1	SARDRSAGNTEAF
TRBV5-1	ASRLGTGNTEAF
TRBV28	ASRFLGNQPQH
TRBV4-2	ASSQDRGDTGELF
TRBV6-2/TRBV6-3	ASSPRHPLILTDLMGYT
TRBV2	ASSEAYLMY
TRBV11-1	ASSAPIVTEAF
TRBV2	ASSGLRRMNTEAF
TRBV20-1	SARGLLGYEQY
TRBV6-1	ASSTPGRSKETQY
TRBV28	ASTPRGGAIKAF
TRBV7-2	ASTPNRGDGYT
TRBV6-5	ASSYSGRPSNQPQH
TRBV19	ASSSGGHT